These 18 T cell receptor beta chains came from one sample sequenced in a study of blood T cell repertoires in COVID-19. Sequenced by immunoSEQ multiplex PCR; TCRdb stores in-frame clones only, minus some. The data contain approximately 150,000 clones, around 87% of them seen just once; the ten biggest clones take up more than 2%. The source material was peripheral blood. These receptors originate from a man between 65 and 85 years old with active COVID-19.

This chain joins TRBV5-5 and TRBJ1-4; TRBD1 agrees at 8 bases. After removal of 2 bases from V and 7 bases from J, the junction contained 10 bases not matched to a gene. Germline lookup yields CDR1 SGHKS and CDR2 YYEKEE (reference sequence). The CDR3 is made up of 16 amino acids. The DNA of the CDR3 is TGTGCCAGCAGCTTCCAGCGGCAGGGGGCGGGTGAAAAACTGTTTTTT. This gives the protein CASSFQRQGAGEKLFF.

The CDR3 loop reads CASSSGLGVRGTGELFF. The CDR3 DNA follows: TGCGCCAGCAGCTCCGGCCTCGGGGTCCGTGGAACCGGGGAGCTGTTTTTT. The J gene is TRBJ2-2, the V gene TRBV5-1, with D possibly TRBD2 on 5 matching bases. Germline CDR1 and CDR2: SGHRS and YFSETQ. Trimming removed 3 bases from V and 5 bases from J, with 20 bases in between. The CDR3 covers 17 residues.

The CDR3 bases are TGTGCCAGCACCCGATCGACTAGCGGGAGTTCGGGGGAGCAGTTCTTC. Amino acids: CASTRSTSGSSGEQFF. This chain joins TRBV6-6 and TRBJ2-1, with 12 bases that match TRBD2. This CDR3 is built from 16 residues. After removal of 7 bases from V and 10 bases from J, the junction contained 14 bases not matched to a gene. Germline loops: CDR1 MNHNY, CDR2 SVGAGI (reference sequence).

This chain connects TRBV6-5 to TRBJ2-3, with 8 nucleotides matching TRBD2. The CDR3 is made up of 15 amino acids. The V gene's germline CDR1 is MNHEY and CDR2 SVGAGI. Trimming removed 2 bases from V and 5 bases from J; junction bases left unmatched: 6. CDR3 DNA sequence: TGTGCCAGCAGTTACGGAACGGGAGGGATAGATACGCAGTATTTT. It is translated as CASSYGTGGIDTQYF.

The genes are TRBV7-3 and TRBJ2-1, with 12 bases matching TRBD2. CDR3 length: 15 residues. CDR1 is SGHTA, CDR2 FQGTGA, per germline. The junction had 7 bases not matched to a gene; V was cut back by 4 bases and J by 9 bases. The CDR3 spells CASSSSGRARGEQFF. The CDR3 coding sequence is TGTGCCAGCAGCTCTAGCGGGAGGGCCCGCGGTGAGCAGTTCTTC.

This clone turned up a few times. The chain uses TRBV5-3 and TRBJ2-7; 9 positions agree with TRBD2. TRBV5-3 is an ORF for which the function is uncertain. This CDR3 comprises 16 residues. The V and J ends lost 2 bases and 4 bases, in that order; junction bases with no gene match: 10. The CDR3: CARSFKSSGKIYEQYF. The CDR3 coding sequence is TGTGCCAGAAGCTTTAAGTCTAGCGGGAAAATTTACGAGCAGTACTTC.

V gene TRBV30 combines with J gene TRBJ1-1; D may be TRBD1 (6 bases). V was clipped by 8 bases and J by 0 bases, with 19 bases between them. CDR3 size: 15 residues. Germline assignment: CDR1 GTSNPN and CDR2 SVGIG (reference sequence). The CDR3 bases are TGTGCCGGACCCCACCCCGGGACACTGAACACTGAAGCTTTCTTT. Translating gives CAGPHPGTLNTEAFF.

The chain carries TRBV5-1 and TRBJ2-3; D is unclear. Germline V gene sequence: CDR1 SGHRS, CDR2 YFSETQ. The ends were cut back, 0 bases at V and 6 bases at J, with 17 bases in the middle. The CDR3 is made up of 16 amino acids. CDR3 loop: CASSLGRGPSHDTQYF. The CDR3, as DNA: TGCGCCAGCAGCTTGGGGCGAGGTCCGTCCCACGATACGCAGTATTTT.

The chain has TRBV7-9 and TRBJ1-1; TRBD1 aligns across 10 bases. This CDR3 spans 14 amino acids. Losses at the gene ends were 4 bases for V and 4 bases for J; bases not matched to a gene: 3. CDR1 is SEHNR and CDR2 is FQNEAQ in the germline V gene (reference sequence). This CDR3 reads CASSSRTGGTEAFF. CDR3 nucleotides: TGTGCCAGCAGCTCACGGACAGGGGGCACTGAAGCTTTCTTT.

The rearrangement links TRBV19 to TRBJ2-7, with D possibly being TRBD1 (5 bases). Trimming took 6 bases from V and 5 from J, leaving 17 bases between them. CDR1 LNHDA and CDR2 SQIVND come from the germline V gene (reference sequence). The CDR3 consists of 14 residues. The DNA of the CDR3 is TGTGCCAGTAGACACCAGGACATTAGCAACGAGCAGTACTTC. This sequence encodes CASRHQDISNEQYF.

The CDR3, as DNA: TGTGCCACCAGCAGCCGACAGGGGGCGAGGGGAAACACCATATATTTT. Its protein is CATSSRQGARGNTIYF. The chain carries TRBV15 and TRBJ1-3, with 10 bases that match TRBD1. Looked up from germline, CDR1 is LNHNV and CDR2 is YYDKDF (reference sequence). CDR3 size: 16 residues. Losses at the gene ends were 3 bases for V and 4 bases for J; bases not matched to a gene: 6.

The chain couples TRBV18 to TRBJ1-1; maybe TRBD1 (6 bases). CDR1 is KGHSH and CDR2 is LQKENI in the germline V gene. V lost 3 bases, J lost 2 bases, and 10 bases lay in between. The CDR3 totals 14 residues. The CDR3 protein is CASSPLDSNTEAFF. CDR3 nucleotides: TGTGCCAGCTCACCGTTGGACAGTAACACTGAAGCTTTCTTT.

V usage is TRBV7-8 and J usage is TRBJ1-1; maybe TRBD1 (6 bases). Germline V CDR1 and CDR2: SGHVS, FQNEAQ. The CDR3 contains 14 residues. Trimming took off 3 bases at V and 0 bases at J, with 8 bases between the two ends. CDR3 in DNA: TGTGCCAGCAGCTTTGGGACAATGAACACTGAAGCTTTCTTT. Protein: CASSFGTMNTEAFF.

The chain recombines TRBV18 with TRBJ1-1, with D maybe TRBD1 (5 bases). This CDR3 comprises 15 residues. V was shortened by 1 base and J by 1 base, with 10 bases between the two germline ends. Looked up from germline, CDR1 is KGHSH and CDR2 is LQKENI. The CDR3 reads CASSPQGQSNTEAFF. The CDR3 nucleotides are TGTGCCAGCTCACCACAGGGGCAGTCGAACACTGAAGCTTTCTTT.

V gene TRBV7-3 combines with J gene TRBJ1-2; D not resolved. The ends were cut back, 0 bases at V and 8 bases at J, with 10 bases in the middle. The CDR3 is 13 residues long. CDR1 and CDR2 (germline): SGHTA, FQGTGA. The CDR3 sequence is CASSLTSQEGYTF. For the CDR3, the DNA is TGTGCCAGCAGCTTAACTAGTCAGGAAGGCTACACCTTC.

This chain uses TRBV11-2 with TRBJ2-2; perhaps TRBD2 as D (5 bases). The CDR3 consists of 15 residues. The V end was cut by 3 bases, the J end by 0 bases, with 8 bases between. Per germline, CDR1 SGHAT and CDR2 FQNNGV. The CDR3 DNA reads as TGTGCCAGCAGCTTTGAGGGTACGAACACCGGGGAGCTGTTTTTT. The encoded protein is CASSFEGTNTGELFF.

This chain uses TRBV24-1 with TRBJ2-1, with 11 bases fitting TRBD2. The germline V gene encodes CDR1 KGHDR and CDR2 SFDVKD. The CDR3 runs 19 residues. The junction had 10 bases not matched to a gene; V was cut back by 4 bases and J by 0 bases. This CDR3 is CATSDPGSTSGSSYNEQFF. CDR3 nucleotide sequence: TGTGCCACCAGTGACCCGGGGTCTACTAGCGGGAGCTCCTACAATGAGCAGTTCTTC.

The rearrangement links TRBV15 to TRBJ2-1; D is undetermined. With 0 bases removed from V and 9 bases from J, the gap between germline ends came to 15 bases. This CDR3 is 15 amino acids long. Germline V gene lookup returns CDR1 LNHNV and CDR2 YYDKDF (reference sequence). CDR3 sequence reads: CATSRDAVDWSEQFF. Written as DNA, the CDR3 is TGTGCCACCAGCAGAGATGCGGTGGATTGGAGTGAGCAGTTCTTC.